This TCR beta chain was found in a study of T cell changes during pregnancy in multiple sclerosis. Sequenced by immunoSEQ multiplex PCR; TCRdb stores in-frame clones only, minus some. Among some 47,000 clones listed, roughly 90% were seen once. The length of the CDR3 is 13 residues. The J segment lost 9 bases and the V segment lost 2 bases, leaving 2 bases of the junction unmatched. Germline V CDR1 and CDR2: SGHTA, FQGNSA. The J gene is TRBJ2-1, the V gene TRBV7-2; 9 bases fit TRBD2. Source: peripheral blood, taken in the first trimester of pregnancy. This TCR was sampled from a female donor with multiple sclerosis, enrolled in a pregnancy study. CDR3 in amino acids: CASSLWREGEQFF. In DNA, the CDR3 is TGTGCCAGCAGCTTATGGCGGGAGGGTGAGCAGTTCTTC. Looking up the rest from reference TRBV7-2 and TRBJ2-1 gives the full variable domain: GAGVSQSPSNKVTEKGKDVELRCDPISGHTALYWYRQSLGQGLEFLIYFQGNSAPDKSGLPSDRFSAERTGGSVSTLTIQRTQQEDSAVYLCASSLWREGEQFFGPGTRLTVL.